Sequencing of this T cell receptor beta chain was carried out in a study of blood T cell repertoires in COVID-19. Whole-study context: Samples came from the United States, Italy and Spain, spanning acute and convalescent COVID-19.

V was cut by 6 bases and J by 3 bases, with 9 bases left in between. Germline V gene sequence: CDR1 MNHEY, CDR2 SVGAGI. The CDR3 has 13 residues. Per the study methods: From reference gene primer amplification, estimates of nucleated cell counts were derived. The assay was immunoSEQ multiplex PCR, and TCRdb's table has in-frame clones only and misses some. V, J and clone size are those of that table, while D and trimming were read from the DNA. The repertoire holds tens of thousands of clones, with roughly 88% as singletons. This receptor was obtained from a human donor in a cohort sampled during active COVID-19. The rearrangement joins TRBV6-5 to TRBJ1-3; the D gene is possibly TRBD1 (5 bases). Sample: peripheral blood. The CDR3 DNA is TGTGCCAGCAGGACGGGGGTTGGAAACACCATATATTTT. Amino acid sequence: CASRTGVGNTIYF.